The T cell receptor beta chain under discussion was sequenced for a study of blood T cell repertoires in COVID-19. Study-level background: In each case, the material was cDNA or gDNA derived from T cells, B-cell-depleted T cells, or PBMCs.

Under the authors' procedure: Estimation of nucleated cell counts relied on the amplification of reference gene primers. Assay: immunoSEQ multiplex PCR; the TCRdb copy retains only in-frame clones and omits some. That table is the source of V, J and clone size, and D and trimming were worked out from the DNA. This table has fewer than 400,000 clones, roughly 90% appearing once. This CDR3 region has 17 residues. J gave up 6 bases and V 4 bases, and 14 bases lay outside the gene matches. The germline V gene has CDR1 LNHNV and CDR2 YYDKDF (reference sequence). The receptor comes from a woman aged 25 to 45 who had recovered from COVID-19. Material: PBMCs or T cells enriched from blood (not recorded which). V is TRBV15 and J is TRBJ1-2; 10 bases are a match to TRBD1. CDR3 bases: TGTGCCACCAGCATTGGGACAGGGGACATTGACCTTAATGGCTACACCTTC. Protein product: CATSIGTGDIDLNGYTF.